The 30 T cell receptor beta chains in this list originate from one sample, sequenced in a study of long-term antiretroviral therapy in people with HIV (dated by TCRdb to about 2022). The immunoSEQ hsTCRB v3.0 assay was used at survey level resolution to sequence the TRB variable region. TCRdb re-hosts the immuneACCESS table, in-frame sequences only. Its copies lack some clones; in the studies checked, an unresolved V gene accounts for under half of them, and the cause for the rest is not known. The sample includes around 30,000 clones, with 95% observed a single time. About 8% of the sample is held by the ten biggest clonotypes. The source material was unsorted PBMCs, sampled 5.3 years after starting antiretroviral therapy. These receptors all come from a man aged 30 to 45 with HIV.

This rearrangement joins TRBV5-4 to TRBJ1-2; 7 positions match TRBD1. The CDR3 is made up of 13 amino acids. The V gene end was trimmed by 4 bases and the J gene end by 6 bases; junction bases not matched to a gene: 6. The germline V gene encodes CDR1 SGHNT and CDR2 YYREEE (reference sequence). CDR3 protein: CASSADRRNGYTF. The DNA of the CDR3 is TGTGCCAGCAGCGCGGACAGGCGTAATGGCTACACCTTC.

V is TRBV7-3 and J is TRBJ2-3; 7 bases are shared with TRBD1. The CDR3 covers 15 residues. Per germline, CDR1 SGHTA and CDR2 FQGTGA. Trimming cost V 5 bases and J 0 bases; bases outside gene matches: 5. The CDR3 sequence: CASSGEGQSTDTQYF. CDR3 nucleotides: TGTGCCAGCAGCGGAGAGGGACAGAGCACAGATACGCAGTATTTT. Full variable domain (missing parts from reference TRBV7-3 and TRBJ2-3): GAGVSQTPSNKVTEKGKYVELRCDPISGHTALYWYRQSLGQGPEFLIYFQGTGAADDSGLPNDRFFAVRPEGSVSTLKIQRTERGDSAVYLCASSGEGQSTDTQYFGPGTRLTVL.

The chain carries TRBV4-1 and TRBJ2-7, with D perhaps matching TRBD2 (6 bases). From germline, CDR1 is MGHRA and CDR2 YSYEKL. The CDR3 has 17 amino acids. Trimming removed 0 bases from V and 5 bases from J, with 20 bases in between. CDR3 DNA: TGCGCCAGCAGCCAAGACCGGAGGACTAAAGGGATCCACGAGCAGTACTTC. It specifies CASSQDRRTKGIHEQYF.

The chain uses TRBV7-6 and TRBJ2-2; D gene ambiguous. The CDR3 has 13 amino acids. CDR1 and CDR2 (germline): SGHVS, FNYEAQ. Trimming stripped 1 base from V and 7 bases from J, with 7 bases between. CDR3 coding DNA: TGTGCCAGCAGCTTAGTGGGAAACGGGGAGCTGTTTTTT. Translation gives CASSLVGNGELFF.

The J gene is TRBJ1-5, the V gene TRBV15; no definite D call. V was clipped by 4 bases and J by 0 bases, with 10 bases between them. There are 15 residues in the CDR3. Germline V gene data show CDR1 as LNHNV and CDR2 as YYDKDF (reference sequence). The CDR3 is CATSTGGYSNQPQHF. The DNA of the CDR3 is TGTGCCACCAGCACCGGAGGATATAGCAATCAGCCCCAGCATTTT.

This chain uses TRBV27 with TRBJ2-2; D could derive from TRBD1 or TRBD2 (5 bases each). CDR3 length: 16 residues. Germline CDR1 and CDR2: MNHEY and SMNVEV (reference sequence). Trimming pared 8 bases from V and 4 bases from J, leaving 20 bases between. Here the CDR3 reads CASRLSWARGTGELFF. DNA for the CDR3: TGTGCCAGCCGGTTAAGTTGGGCGAGGGGCACCGGGGAGCTGTTTTTT.

The chain carries TRBV5-1 and TRBJ2-1, with D unresolved. This CDR3 is 14 amino acids long. V lost 0 bases and J 7 bases, leaving 11 bases between the germline ends. The germline V gene encodes CDR1 SGHRS and CDR2 YFSETQ. In DNA, the CDR3 is TGCGCCAGCAGCTTGGCCAGTGATGGTAATGAGCAGTTCTTC. It encodes CASSLASDGNEQFF.

The V and J genes are TRBV7-2 and TRBJ1-1, with D hard to call. V gave up 2 bases and J gave up 4 bases, with 8 bases separating them. Looked up from germline, CDR1 is SGHTA and CDR2 is FQGNSA. The CDR3 spans 13 residues. CDR3 sequence: CASSLLPFTEAFF. CDR3 DNA sequence: TGTGCCAGCAGCTTACTCCCCTTCACTGAAGCTTTCTTT. The complete variable domain, with remaining parts taken from reference TRBV7-2 and TRBJ1-1, reads GAGVSQSPSNKVTEKGKDVELRCDPISGHTALYWYRQSLGQGLEFLIYFQGNSAPDKSGLPSDRFSAERTGGSVSTLTIQRTQQEDSAVYLCASSLLPFTEAFFGQGTRLTVV.

V and J are TRBV20-1 and TRBJ2-7, with D hard to call. Trimming pared 6 bases from V and 2 bases from J, leaving 8 bases between. The CDR3 runs 11 residues. CDR1 DFQATT and CDR2 SNEGSKA come from the germline V gene (reference sequence). The CDR3 protein is CSASKTYEQYF. The DNA for the CDR3 is TGCAGTGCCTCTAAAACCTACGAGCAGTACTTC.

The chain joins TRBV9 to TRBJ2-3; 7 nucleotides align to TRBD1. After removal of 3 bases from V and 3 bases from J, the junction contained 1 base not matched to a gene. CDR1 is SGDLS, CDR2 YYNGEE, per germline. The CDR3 extends over 13 amino acids. CDR3 in amino acids: CASSAGGTDTQYF. The CDR3 nucleotides are TGTGCCAGCAGCGCAGGGGGTACAGATACGCAGTATTTT.

As to this clone: The conserved phenylalanine or tryptophan is not found at the CDR3 terminus, so this likely reflects a read error. The chain uses TRBV6-5 and TRBJ1-4; tentative D call: TRBD1 (5 bases). CDR1 MNHEY and CDR2 SVGAGI come from the germline V gene. CDR3 length: 15 residues. V lost 8 bases and J lost 2, with 15 bases in between. CDR3 DNA: TGTGCCAGCGCAAACGCTGGGGCGACTAATGAAAAACTGTTTTAT. This encodes CASANAGATNEKLFY.

The chain combines TRBV4-1 with TRBJ1-1, with D unclear. V lost 1 base and J lost 8, with 11 bases in between. The CDR3 sequence is 13 residues long. Germline CDR1 and CDR2: MGHRA and YSYEKL. CDR3 protein: CASSQVAATEAFF. As DNA, the CDR3 is TGCGCCAGCAGCCAAGTAGCGGCCACCGAAGCTTTCTTT.

V and J are TRBV6-1 and TRBJ1-1; D not resolved. Trimming left V 3 bases short and J 10 bases short, with 18 bases between. CDR1 is MNHNS and CDR2 is SASEGT in the germline V gene. The CDR3 runs 14 residues. CDR3 loop: CASSDLNELRRAFF. CDR3 in DNA: TGTGCCAGCAGTGATCTGAACGAACTCAGAAGAGCTTTCTTT.

The chain employs TRBV19 and TRBJ1-6; 7 bases match TRBD1. Germline CDR1 reads LNHDA; CDR2 reads SQIVND (reference sequence). J lost 6 bases, V lost 10 bases, and 12 bases had no gene match. CDR3 length: 15 residues. The CDR3 DNA sequence: TGTGCCACCCGTTCCAGGGGGGCAAGTAATTCACCCCTCCACTTT. This translates into CATRSRGASNSPLHF.

The chain links TRBV5-1 to TRBJ2-1; TRBD2 matches 10 bases. This CDR3 contains 17 residues. Germline lookup yields CDR1 SGHRS and CDR2 YFSETQ. Trimming took 0 bases from V and 3 from J; bases not matched to a gene: 6. CDR3 residues: CASSLGVAGGLYNEQFF. The CDR3 DNA is TGCGCCAGCAGCTTGGGGGTAGCGGGGGGCCTCTACAATGAGCAGTTCTTC.

The rearrangement links TRBV2 to TRBJ2-2; D is perhaps TRBD1 (5 bases). Germline CDR1 SNHLY, CDR2 FYNNEI. V was clipped by 7 bases and J by 5 bases, with 14 bases between them. This CDR3 spans 14 amino acids. This CDR3 reads CASTPLTVTGELFF. Here the CDR3 DNA reads TGTGCCAGCACCCCATTGACAGTTACCGGGGAGCTGTTTTTT.

This chain links TRBV6-1 with TRBJ2-7; possible D gene TRBD2, 6 bases. The CDR3 is 12 amino acids. Germline loops: CDR1 MNHNS, CDR2 SASEGT. The DNA for the CDR3 is TGTGTGAGCGGGCAGGGAGCCTACGAGCAGTACTTC. Protein sequence: CVSGQGAYEQYF.

The chain is built from TRBV2 and TRBJ2-7, with D tentatively TRBD2 (5 bases). This CDR3 has 12 residues. Germline values: CDR1 SNHLY, CDR2 FYNNEI. Trimming left V 10 bases short and J 1 base short, with 11 bases between. The CDR3 DNA sequence: TGTGCCACCTCACGAGGGTCCTACGAGCAGTACTTC. As protein: CATSRGSYEQYF.

This clone was seen only once. DNA of the CDR3: TGTGCCAGCAGTTTCTACAGGGGCACTGAAGCTTTCTTT. Protein sequence: CASSFYRGTEAFF. The chain has TRBV27 and TRBJ1-1, with 7 bases that match TRBD1. This CDR3 has 13 residues. The V gene end was trimmed by 3 bases and the J gene end by 4 bases; junction bases not matched to a gene: 2. The V gene's germline CDR1 is MNHEY and CDR2 SMNVEV (reference sequence).

The count of this clone is one. J is TRBJ2-7 and V is TRBV7-9, with a tentative D call TRBD1 (6 bases). The V end was cut by 7 bases, the J end by 6 bases, with 13 bases between. The length of the CDR3 is 12 residues. Germline V CDR1 and CDR2: SEHNR, FQNEAQ (reference sequence). The CDR3 DNA follows: TGTGCCAGCACGGACGGGACATCCGAGCAGTACTTC. Its translation: CASTDGTSEQYF.

The chain is built from TRBV19 and TRBJ2-5, with 7 bases identical to TRBD1. The CDR3 has 15 residues. Germline values: CDR1 LNHDA, CDR2 SQIVND (reference sequence). Unmatched junction bases numbered 4, after V lost 3 bases and J lost 0 bases. CDR3 protein: CASSMGQMNQETQYF. In nucleotides, the CDR3 is TGTGCCAGTAGTATGGGACAGATGAACCAAGAGACCCAGTACTTC.

The V gene is TRBV5-1, the J gene TRBJ2-2, with D perhaps TRBD1 or TRBD2 (6 bases each). Deletions cut 5 bases from V and 0 bases from J, with 14 bases between. CDR3 length: 16 residues. Per germline, CDR1 SGHRS and CDR2 YFSETQ. Here the CDR3 reads CASRLGGHANTGELFF. The CDR3 DNA sequence: TGCGCCAGCAGGCTTGGGGGGCACGCGAACACCGGGGAGCTGTTTTTT.

The J gene is TRBJ1-6, the V gene TRBV6-6; weak D call: TRBD1 (5 bases). The ends were cut back, 2 bases at V and 5 bases at J, with 13 bases in the middle. The CDR3 spans 16 residues. Germline loops: CDR1 MNHNY, CDR2 SVGAGI (reference sequence). The CDR3: CASSYALQVNNSPLHF. The CDR3 bases are TGTGCCAGCAGTTACGCCCTACAGGTGAATAATTCACCCCTCCACTTT.

V is TRBV11-2 and J is TRBJ2-1; no clear D. The CDR3 consists of 14 residues. V was trimmed by 2 bases and J by 8 bases, leaving 13 bases between them. Germline assignment: CDR1 SGHAT and CDR2 FQNNGV. The DNA for the CDR3 is TGTGCCAGCAGCTTAACCCCTAAAGGCCATGAGCAGTTCTTC. Its protein is CASSLTPKGHEQFF.

V usage is TRBV6-5 and J usage is TRBJ1-4, with D uncertain. Looked up from germline, CDR1 is MNHEY and CDR2 is SVGAGI. Trimming shortened V by 5 bases and J by 8 bases, and 15 bases separated the two germline ends. This CDR3 has 14 residues. The CDR3 here is CASSKTVVKEKLFF. The CDR3 bases are TGTGCCAGCAGTAAGACCGTTGTAAAAGAAAAACTGTTTTTT.

This clone has a single count. The V and J genes are TRBV6-4 and TRBJ2-7; no reliable D call. Trimming shortened V by 5 bases and J by 4 bases, and 12 bases separated the two germline ends. The CDR3 runs 13 residues. The germline CDR1 and CDR2 sequences are MRHNA and SNTAGT. The DNA for the CDR3 is TGTGCCAGCAGTATCTGGCCGGAGTACGAGCAGTACTTC. The encoded protein is CASSIWPEYEQYF.

V gene TRBV29-1 combines with J gene TRBJ2-3; D unresolved. V lost 4 bases to trimming and J lost 0 bases, with 8 bases between them. The V gene's germline CDR1 is SQVTM and CDR2 ANQGSEA. This CDR3 contains 13 residues. The CDR3 sequence is CSVVHTSTDTQYF. CDR3 in DNA: TGCAGCGTTGTTCACACAAGCACAGATACGCAGTATTTT.

J is TRBJ2-7 and V is TRBV2; the D is unclear. Germline V gene lookup returns CDR1 SNHLY and CDR2 FYNNEI. The CDR3 spans 13 residues. With 7 bases removed from V and 2 bases from J, the gap between germline ends came to 12 bases. CDR3 loop: CASILYLTYEQYF. The CDR3 DNA is TGTGCCAGCATTTTATATCTTACCTACGAGCAGTACTTC.

This chain connects TRBV4-1 to TRBJ1-6, with TRBD1 as a possible D gene (5 bases). V lost 4 bases to trimming and J lost 11 bases, with 21 bases between them. The CDR3 is made up of 16 amino acids. The germline V gene has CDR1 MGHRA and CDR2 YSYEKL. The CDR3 DNA reads TGCGCCAGCAGCCCTGCCGGGACTAAAAAGGGCCCACCCCTCCACTTT. It yields the protein CASSPAGTKKGPPLHF.

This clone was seen only once. This rearrangement joins TRBV7-2 to TRBJ2-5; D is uncertain. Germline CDR1 SGHTA, CDR2 FQGNSA. The V end lost 3 bases, the J end lost 5 bases, and 7 bases lay between the germline ends. This CDR3 has 12 amino acids. CDR3 protein: CASSLVDETQYF. In nucleotides, the CDR3 is TGTGCCAGCAGCTTGGTTGATGAGACCCAGTACTTC.